The 14 T cell receptor beta chains below were found in one sample sequenced in a study of blood T cell repertoires in COVID-19. Some clones are missing from TCRdb's copy, which holds only in-frame ones; the method was immunoSEQ multiplex PCR. This sample has more than 80,000 clones, with around 90% found just once. The source material was peripheral blood. Every receptor here comes from a man aged 35-49 years with acute or convalescent COVID-19.

The chain combines TRBV19 with TRBJ2-1, with a weak D call TRBD1 (6 bases). V dropped 3 bases and J dropped 2 bases, with 8 bases sitting between them. The CDR3 sequence is 14 residues long. Germline-derived CDR1 and CDR2 are LNHDA and SQIVND (reference sequence). CDR3 DNA sequence: TGTGCCAGTAGTATTACAGGGCCCTACAATGAGCAGTTCTTC. Translated, it gives CASSITGPYNEQFF.

The chain recombines TRBV9 with TRBJ1-1; the match to TRBD1 covers 7 bases. The CDR3 consists of 14 residues. The germline CDR1 and CDR2 sequences are SGDLS and YYNGEE. Trimming cost V 4 bases and J 4 bases; bases outside gene matches: 7. CDR3 loop: CASSPPGGTTEAFF. Here the CDR3 DNA reads TGTGCCAGCAGCCCTCCAGGGGGGACCACTGAAGCTTTCTTT.

The chain employs TRBV19 and TRBJ2-6, with 9 bases lining up with TRBD1. The CDR3 covers 19 residues. The trim removed 5 bases at V and 0 bases at J, leaving 11 bases unmatched. The germline V gene encodes CDR1 LNHDA and CDR2 SQIVND (reference sequence). CDR3 bases: TGTGCCAGTAGTTTCGGGACAGGGCTCTTACTCTCTGGGGCCAACGTCCTGACTTTC. Its protein is CASSFGTGLLLSGANVLTF.

The chain is built from TRBV18 and TRBJ1-3; D gene unclear. Trimming left V 3 bases short and J 4 bases short, with 7 bases between. This CDR3 spans 13 amino acids. Germline lookup yields CDR1 KGHSH and CDR2 LQKENI. The CDR3: CASSPSEGNTIYF. CDR3 DNA sequence: TGTGCCAGCTCACCGTCAGAAGGAAACACCATATATTTT.

J is TRBJ2-2 and V is TRBV7-3; 9 nucleotides match TRBD1. The CDR3 loop spans 16 amino acids. The junction had 4 bases not matched to a gene; V was cut back by 5 bases and J by 0 bases. Germline V gene sequence: CDR1 SGHTA, CDR2 FQGTGA. As DNA, the CDR3 is TGTGCCAGCAGCAGAACAGGGGGCGCGAACACCGGGGAGCTGTTTTTT. It specifies CASSRTGGANTGELFF.

As to this clone: This specimen includes other DNA sequences encoding the same CDR3. The CDR3 DNA is TGTGCCAGCAGCCCCCAGGGACTAGCGGGAGGAGATACGCAGTATTTT. Residues: CASSPQGLAGGDTQYF. The chain links TRBV9 to TRBJ2-3, with TRBD2 identical over 15 bases. The junction had 5 bases not matched to a gene; V was cut back by 4 bases and J by 5 bases. There are 16 residues in the CDR3. Per the germline V gene, CDR1 is SGDLS and CDR2 is YYNGEE.

This rearrangement joins TRBV2 to TRBJ1-1; 10 positions match TRBD1. Germline V gene sequence: CDR1 SNHLY, CDR2 FYNNEI. This CDR3 is built from 15 residues. Trimming at V came to 4 bases and at J to 5 bases, leaving 7 bases not matched to a gene. CDR3 sequence reads: CASSGGTGVLTEAFF. The CDR3, as DNA: TGTGCCAGCAGTGGCGGGACAGGGGTTTTGACTGAAGCTTTCTTT. The full variable domain, with the rest looked up from reference TRBV2 and TRBJ1-1, is EPEVTQTPSHQVTQMGQEVILRCVPISNHLYFYWYRQILGQKVEFLVSFYNNEISEKSEIFDDQFSVERPDGSNFTLKIRSTKLEDSAMYFCASSGGTGVLTEAFFGQGTRLTVV.

There are many counts of this clone. The chain links TRBV14 to TRBJ1-2; D might be TRBD1 (5 bases). V lost 4 bases and J 8 bases, leaving 14 bases between the germline ends. The CDR3 is 13 amino acids. From germline, CDR1 is SGHDN and CDR2 FVKESK. This CDR3 reads CASSRLQAEGYTF. The CDR3 DNA reads as TGTGCCAGCAGCCGATTACAGGCGGAGGGCTACACCTTC.

The genes are TRBV5-6 and TRBJ2-7; TRBD2 aligns across 7 bases. The ends lost 4 bases at V and 2 bases at J; junction bases unmatched: 12. The CDR3 contains 16 residues. Germline-derived CDR1 and CDR2 are SGHDT and YYEEEE. The CDR3 DNA sequence: TGTGCCAGCAGCATTTCTCCTAGCGGCCCTGCCTACGAGCAGTACTTC. It codes for CASSISPSGPAYEQYF. The full variable domain, in which reference TRBV5-6 and TRBJ2-7 provide the parts outside the CDR3, is DAGVTQSPTHLIKTRGQQVTLRCSPKSGHDTVSWYQQALGQGPQFIFQYYEEEERQRGNFPDRFSGHQFPNYSSELNVNALLLGDSALYLCASSISPSGPAYEQYFGPGTRLTVT.

This clone has just one count. The chain links TRBV19 to TRBJ1-2, with TRBD1 as a possible D gene (6 bases). Germline V gives CDR1 LNHDA, CDR2 SQIVND (reference sequence). Trimming pared 5 bases from V and 7 bases from J, leaving 11 bases between. CDR3 length: 12 amino acids. The CDR3 DNA sequence: TGTGCCAGTAGTCTTGGACAGTTTGGCTACACCTTC. Amino acid sequence: CASSLGQFGYTF.

The V call is TRBV5-4, the J call TRBJ2-2; TRBD2 is a possible D gene (5 bases). There are 14 residues in the CDR3. The germline gives CDR1 SGHNT, CDR2 YYREEE (reference sequence). Trimming stripped 6 bases from V and 5 bases from J, with 14 bases between. The CDR3: CASILGGGTGELFF. CDR3 sequence (DNA): TGTGCCAGCATCCTAGGAGGCGGGACCGGGGAGCTGTTTTTT.

The chain is built from TRBV29-1 and TRBJ1-1; no clear D. Looked up from germline, CDR1 is SQVTM and CDR2 is ANQGSEA. This CDR3 has 13 amino acids. Trimming removed 1 base from V and 4 bases from J, with 10 bases in between. CDR3 sequence reads: CSVEGLSGTEAFF. CDR3 DNA sequence: TGCAGCGTTGAAGGCCTATCGGGCACTGAAGCTTTCTTT. Drawing the rest from reference TRBV29-1 and TRBJ1-1, the complete variable domain is SAVISQKPSRDICQRGTSLTIQCQVDSQVTMMFWYRQQPGQSLTLIATANQGSEATYESGFVIDKFPISRPNLTFSTLTVSNMSPEDSSIYLCSVEGLSGTEAFFGQGTRLTVV.

In its sample, this clone was seen a few times. The CDR3 loop is CASSFGGRRNEKLFF. The CDR3 DNA reads TGTGCCAGCAGCTTTGGGGGCAGAAGGAATGAAAAACTGTTTTTT. The chain couples TRBV13 to TRBJ1-4; weak D call: TRBD1 (6 bases). V dropped 3 bases and J dropped 5 bases, with 13 bases sitting between them. Germline-derived CDR1 and CDR2 are PRHDT and FYEKMQ (reference sequence). This CDR3 spans 15 amino acids.

The V gene is TRBV27, the J gene TRBJ1-3, with D uncertain. CDR3 length: 16 residues. Looked up from germline, CDR1 is MNHEY and CDR2 is SMNVEV (reference sequence). V was cut by 0 bases and J by 3 bases, with 12 bases left in between. CDR3 bases: TGTGCCAGCAGTTTATCTCAGACGGGGTTTGGAAACACCATATATTTT. Translating it yields CASSLSQTGFGNTIYF.